This T cell receptor (beta chain) was captured by sequencing in a study of blood T cell repertoires in COVID-19. From germline, CDR1 is SGDLS and CDR2 YYNGEE. Trimming stripped 2 bases from V and 0 bases from J, with 12 bases between. This CDR3 region has 16 residues. This table comes from immunoSEQ multiplex PCR, and its TCRdb copy is limited to in-frame clones, with some not included. Of about 250,000 clones listed, 65% to 85% are singletons. The source material was peripheral blood. The gene calls are TRBV9 and TRBJ2-1, with D unresolved. This clonotype was sampled from a woman aged 40 to 50 with active or convalescent COVID-19. This chain's CDR3 is CASSVTVSSSYNEQFF. In DNA form, the CDR3 reads TGTGCCAGCAGCGTTACCGTATCGAGCTCCTACAATGAGCAGTTCTTC. Supplemented by reference TRBV9 and TRBJ2-1, the full variable domain reads DSGVTQTPKHLITATGQRVTLRCSPRSGDLSVYWYQQSLDQGLQFLIQYYNGEERAKGNILERFSAQQFPDLHSELNLSSLELGDSALYFCASSVTVSSSYNEQFFGPGTRLTVL.